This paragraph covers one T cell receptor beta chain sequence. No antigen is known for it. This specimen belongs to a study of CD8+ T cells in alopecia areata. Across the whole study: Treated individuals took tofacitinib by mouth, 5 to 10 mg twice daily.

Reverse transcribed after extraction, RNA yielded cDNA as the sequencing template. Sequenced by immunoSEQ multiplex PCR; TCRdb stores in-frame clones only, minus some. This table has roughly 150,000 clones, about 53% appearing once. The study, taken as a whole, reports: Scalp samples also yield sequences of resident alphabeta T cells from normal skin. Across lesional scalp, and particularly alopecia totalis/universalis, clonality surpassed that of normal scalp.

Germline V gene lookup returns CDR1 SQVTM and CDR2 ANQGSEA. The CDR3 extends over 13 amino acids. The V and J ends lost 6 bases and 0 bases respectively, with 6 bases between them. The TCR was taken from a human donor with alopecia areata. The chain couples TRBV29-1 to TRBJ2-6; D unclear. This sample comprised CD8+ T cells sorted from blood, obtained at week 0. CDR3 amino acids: CSVWDSGANVLTF. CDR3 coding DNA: TGCAGCGTATGGGACTCTGGGGCCAACGTCCTGACTTTC.